Detailed here is one T cell receptor beta chain. This entry is derived from a study of control samples from healthy donors and cancer patients. Profiling relied on immunoSEQ multiplex PCR, and the TCRdb table lists in-frame clones only, not all of them. The sample contains about 28,000 clones, 79% of which appear only once. Germline-derived CDR1 and CDR2 are SEHNR and FQNEAQ (reference sequence). The CDR3 spans 15 residues. V was clipped by 5 bases and J by 8 bases; unmatched bases: 10. The sequence was collected from a man between 60 and 75 years old with head and neck cancer. Sequenced: PBMCs. The chain links TRBV7-9 to TRBJ2-2, with 8 bases identical to TRBD2. The CDR3 loop is CASSATSAPGGELFF. CDR3 sequence (DNA): TGTGCCAGCAGCGCGACTAGCGCCCCGGGTGGGGAGCTGTTTTTT.